The clone carrying this T cell receptor beta chain was counted a few times. This sample was included in a study of T-cell memory formation after mild COVID-19. V dropped 1 base and J dropped 2 bases, with 10 bases sitting between them. This CDR3 has 15 residues. TCRdb fed the 5' RACE reads into MiXCR, producing one record per CDR3 protein. The sample holds about 260,000 distinct CDR3 sequences, around 8% seen once. The V gene is TRBV12-3 or TRBV12-4, the J gene TRBJ2-3; no clear D gene. The receptor was isolated from a man in his late teens or twenties who had mild COVID-19 (a few samples of this study predate the infection). Cell type and time point are not known. The specimen was PBMCs or a T cell subset sorted from them (not recorded which). CDR3 region: CASSLGQSPTDTQYF. In DNA form, the CDR3 reads TGTGCCAGCAGTTTAGGGCAGAGTCCCACAGATACGCAGTATTTT.